This passage covers 10 T cell receptor beta chains from one sample sequenced in a study of OX40 agonist ivuxolimab in advanced cancers. Profiling relied on immunoSEQ multiplex PCR, and the TCRdb table lists in-frame clones only, not all of them. Among about 59,000 clones listed, around 84% were seen once. Sample: CD4+ or CD8+ T cells sorted from blood, taken in a trial of the OX40 agonist ivuxolimab. These receptors all stem from an adult with an advanced solid tumor such as melanoma, head and neck, liver or kidney cancer.

The DNA for the CDR3 is TGTGCAAGTCGCTTAGCTACCTTGACGCGTTCGGACACTGAAGCTTTCTTT. As protein: CASRLATLTRSDTEAFF. The chain uses TRBV12-2 and TRBJ1-1. TRBV12-2 is described as a pseudogene. The CDR3 contains 17 residues.

The V gene is TRBV2, the J gene TRBJ2-1, with D unclear. The germline CDR1 and CDR2 sequences are SNHLY and FYNNEI. The CDR3 is made up of 13 amino acids. The V end was cut by 5 bases, the J end by 4 bases, with 9 bases between. CDR3 DNA: TGTGCCAGCAGTTCTGGGAATTACAATGAGCAGTTCTTC. Translated: CASSSGNYNEQFF.

This chain links TRBV5-1 with TRBJ2-2, with 7 bases identical to TRBD1. CDR3 length: 15 amino acids. Germline CDR1 and CDR2: SGHRS and YFSETQ. Losses at the gene ends were 0 bases for V and 4 bases for J; bases not matched to a gene: 3. In DNA form, the CDR3 reads TGCGCCAGCAGCTTGGAGGGGGCTCCCACCGGGGAGCTGTTTTTT. Translation gives CASSLEGAPTGELFF.

The chain links TRBV10-2 to TRBJ2-5; a weak D match, TRBD1 (6 bases). V was shortened by 2 bases and J by 5 bases, with 9 bases between the two germline ends. There are 13 residues in the CDR3. Germline assignment: CDR1 WSHSY and CDR2 SAAADI. CDR3 protein: CASSEGGWETQYF. CDR3 sequence (DNA): TGCGCCAGCAGTGAGGGGGGCTGGGAGACCCAGTACTTC.

CDR3 DNA sequence: TGTGCCAGCGGAGTAGGGCTAACTAATGAAAAACTGTTTTTT. It translates to CASGVGLTNEKLFF. The chain links TRBV2 to TRBJ1-4, with unresolved D. Looked up from germline, CDR1 is SNHLY and CDR2 is FYNNEI. This CDR3 spans 14 amino acids. V was pared by 8 bases and J by 1 base, with 11 bases between.

This chain links TRBV28 with TRBJ1-3, with a tentative D call TRBD1 (5 bases). This CDR3 contains 17 residues. The V end was cut by 4 bases, the J end by 0 bases, with 16 bases between. Germline V lookup: CDR1 MDHEN, CDR2 SYDVKM. The CDR3 nucleotides read TGTGCCAGCAGTTCTACAGGCTTCCCCAGCTCTGGAAACACCATATATTTT. The encoded protein is CASSSTGFPSSGNTIYF.

This chain joins TRBV6-6 and TRBJ2-3, with TRBD1 as a possible D gene (5 bases). The CDR3 is 13 residues long. The germline V gene encodes CDR1 MNHNY and CDR2 SVGAGI (reference sequence). V lost 7 bases and J 4 bases, leaving 12 bases between the germline ends. The CDR3 region is CASNQGPPDTQYF. In DNA form, the CDR3 reads TGTGCCAGCAACCAGGGTCCCCCAGATACGCAGTATTTT.

This chain connects TRBV10-1 to TRBJ1-1; tentative D call: TRBD1 (5 bases). Germline loops: CDR1 WNHNN, CDR2 SYGVQD (reference sequence). The CDR3 sequence is 13 residues long. Trimming left V 8 bases short and J 7 bases short, with 17 bases between. CDR3 region: CASRQSIGGEAFF. Here the CDR3 DNA reads TGCGCCAGCCGACAGAGTATAGGCGGTGAAGCTTTCTTT.

Here the CDR3 reads CASSPRVRETQYF. The CDR3 region has the DNA TGTGCCAGTAGTCCCCGGGTTAGGGAGACCCAGTACTTC. The J gene is TRBJ2-5, the V gene TRBV19, with no clear D. V lost 5 bases and J lost 5, with 12 bases in between. The CDR3 sequence is 13 residues long. Germline V lookup: CDR1 LNHDA, CDR2 SQIVND (reference sequence).

The rearrangement links TRBV9 to TRBJ2-7; D might be TRBD2 (6 bases). The CDR3 runs 15 residues. Trimming took off 3 bases at V and 5 bases at J, with 18 bases between the two ends. CDR1 and CDR2 (germline): SGDLS, YYNGEE. Here the CDR3 DNA reads TGTGCCAGCAGCGCCGGGGGTTTCGGGGAGGACGAGCAGTACTTC. Protein sequence: CASSAGGFGEDEQYF. Looking up the rest from reference TRBV9 and TRBJ2-7 gives the full variable domain: DSGVTQTPKHLITATGQRVTLRCSPRSGDLSVYWYQQSLDQGLQFLIQYYNGEERAKGNILERFSAQQFPDLHSELNLSSLELGDSALYFCASSAGGFGEDEQYFGPGTRLTVT.